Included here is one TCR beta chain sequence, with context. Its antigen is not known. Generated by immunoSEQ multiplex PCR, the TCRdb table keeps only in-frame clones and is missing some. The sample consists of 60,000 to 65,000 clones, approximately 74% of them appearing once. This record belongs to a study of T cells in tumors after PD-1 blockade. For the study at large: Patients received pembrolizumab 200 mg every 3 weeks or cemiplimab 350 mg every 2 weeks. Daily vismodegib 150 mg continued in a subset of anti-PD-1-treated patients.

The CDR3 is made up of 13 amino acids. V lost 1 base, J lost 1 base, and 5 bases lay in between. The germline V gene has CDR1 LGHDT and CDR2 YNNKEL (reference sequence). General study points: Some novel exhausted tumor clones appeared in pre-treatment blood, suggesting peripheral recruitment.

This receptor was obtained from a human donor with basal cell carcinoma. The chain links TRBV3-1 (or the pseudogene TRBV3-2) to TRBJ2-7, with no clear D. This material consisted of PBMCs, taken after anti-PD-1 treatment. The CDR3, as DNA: TGTGCCAGCAGCCAAGTCAGATCCTACGAGCAGTACTTC. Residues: CASSQVRSYEQYF.